The 10 T cell receptor beta chains below were found in one sample sequenced in a study of T and B cells in COVID-19 patients. Multiplex PCR with BIOMED2 TRB-A/B primer pools amplified TRB rearrangements. TCRdb used MiXCR to reprocess the multiplex PCR reads, holding one entry per CDR3 protein. This sample has 9,500 to 13,000 distinct CDR3 sequences, with roughly 31% found just once. From blood, about 220-500 ng of genomic DNA served as TRB template. The sample taken for sequencing was blood. The receptors were gathered from a human donor with active COVID-19.

The V gene is TRBV18, the J gene TRBJ1-3; the match to TRBD1 covers 11 bases. The V gene's germline CDR1 is KGHSH and CDR2 LQKENI. J lost 0 bases, V lost 6 bases, and 4 bases had no gene match. The CDR3 contains 16 residues. The CDR3 loop reads CASSWTGGSSGNTIYF. The CDR3 bases are TGTGCCAGCTCGTGGACAGGGGGCAGCTCTGGAAACACCATATATTTT.

In its sample, this clonotype was seen a few times. CDR3 protein: CASSPSEGAYTEAFF. CDR3 bases: TGTGCCAGCTCCCCCTCGGAGGGCGCGTACACTGAAGCTTTCTTT. The chain combines TRBV18 with TRBJ1-1; D gene ambiguous. From germline, CDR1 is KGHSH and CDR2 LQKENI. The CDR3 is made up of 15 amino acids. V was clipped by 6 bases and J by 3 bases, with 17 bases between them.

The chain recombines TRBV7-2 with TRBJ2-3, with 7 bases lining up with TRBD2. Per germline, CDR1 SGHTA and CDR2 FQGNSA. Trimming at V came to 5 bases and at J to 5 bases, leaving 7 bases not matched to a gene. This CDR3 spans 14 amino acids. CDR3: CASSLNVAGDTQYF. The CDR3 bases are TGTGCCAGCAGCCTCAATGTAGCGGGAGATACGCAGTATTTT.

This chain links TRBV7-2 with TRBJ2-1; 9 bases are a match to TRBD2. This CDR3 is built from 14 residues. CDR1 and CDR2 (germline): SGHTA, FQGNSA. V shed 2 bases and J 10 bases; nucleotides not matched to a gene: 6. The CDR3 loop reads CASSLLAGSLEQFF. For the CDR3, the DNA is TGTGCCAGCAGCTTACTAGCGGGGTCTTTAGAGCAGTTCTTC.

The chain combines TRBV10-3 with TRBJ1-2; TRBD1 matches 9 bases. The CDR3 spans 15 residues. The V gene end was trimmed by 3 bases and the J gene end by 7 bases; junction bases not matched to a gene: 9. Germline V CDR1 and CDR2: ENHRY, SYGVKD. The CDR3 loop is CAISEMGQGLSGYTF. The CDR3 DNA reads TGTGCCATCAGTGAAATGGGACAGGGTTTGAGTGGCTACACCTTC.

The chain uses TRBV10-3 and TRBJ2-3, with TRBD2 identical over 7 bases. The germline V gene encodes CDR1 ENHRY and CDR2 SYGVKD. The J segment lost 1 base and the V segment lost 4 bases, leaving 2 bases of the junction unmatched. CDR3 length: 14 amino acids. CDR3 coding DNA: TGTGCCATCAGTGGTCTAGCGGGCACAGATACGCAGTATTTT. Translated, it gives CAISGLAGTDTQYF.

This chain uses TRBV6-5 with TRBJ1-5; TRBD1 matches 8 bases. Germline values: CDR1 MNHEY, CDR2 SVGAGI. This CDR3 is built from 15 residues. V was clipped by 6 bases and J by 2 bases; unmatched bases: 6. The CDR3 reads CASRSDRGGNQPQHF. DNA for the CDR3: TGTGCCAGCAGATCTGACAGGGGAGGCAATCAGCCCCAGCATTTT.

In this sample, this clonotype turned up once. The gene calls are TRBV2 and TRBJ2-1, with TRBD2 identical over 12 bases. The V gene end was trimmed by 6 bases and the J gene end by 8 bases; junction bases not matched to a gene: 5. This CDR3 region has 14 residues. The germline CDR1 and CDR2 sequences are SNHLY and FYNNEI. CDR3 amino acids: CASRASGGADEQFF. DNA of the CDR3: TGTGCCAGCAGGGCTAGCGGGGGGGCCGATGAGCAGTTCTTC.

The chain is built from TRBV18 and TRBJ1-1; TRBD1 matches at 7 bases. The CDR3 consists of 14 residues. The V gene's germline CDR1 is KGHSH and CDR2 LQKENI. J was trimmed by 0 bases and V by 4 bases; bases with no gene match: 2. The DNA of the CDR3 is TGTGCCAGCTCACGGGACAGACTGAACACTGAAGCTTTCTTT. Its protein is CASSRDRLNTEAFF.

The chain links TRBV5-6 to TRBJ1-5, with D possibly TRBD1 on 6 matching bases. V lost 0 bases to trimming and J lost 7 bases, with 17 bases between them. The CDR3 length is 16 residues. CDR1 is SGHDT and CDR2 is YYEEEE in the germline V gene. CDR3 coding DNA: TGTGCCAGCAGCTTGGGAGGGAGGGGGGCTGGACAGCCCCAGCATTTT. Translation gives CASSLGGRGAGQPQHF.